The present TCR beta chain was sequenced within a study of T cell repertoires in cytomegalovirus infection. On the study more broadly: Recently identified HLA-C-restricted CMV epitopes and well-studied HLA-B-restricted CMV epitopes were used by the study. CMV infection and matching HLA type were both indicated by public TCR beta signatures. Regarding the study as a whole: What dominated the ex vivo response were HLA-C-restricted CMV-specific TCR beta clonotypes. Identification of carriers of CMV plus the relevant HLA was performed using cumulative public TCR beta family frequency.

TCRdb redid the calling of the reads with MiXCR, one entry per CDR3 protein. The sample has 800,000 to 950,000 distinct CDR3 sequences, around a third seen once; the top ten hold under 15%. This clonotype was observed a handful of times. The antigen is not known. Germline CDR1 reads SQVTM; CDR2 reads ANQGSEA. J gave up 6 bases and V 0 bases, and 7 bases lay outside the gene matches. CDR3 length equals 16 residues. Sequencing was performed on cultured CD8+ T cells from PBMCs, taken from culture after CMV antigen stimulation. This clonotype was sampled from a human donor in good health (CMV status not recorded). Some clones in this sample may be carry-over from other donors' samples. The chain combines TRBV29-1 with TRBJ2-3; 12 nucleotides align to TRBD2. CDR3 coding DNA: TGCAGCGTTGAAGATTGGGCTAGCGGGGGGGCCGATACGCAGTATTTT. Protein: CSVEDWASGGADTQYF.